This T cell receptor beta chain was retrieved from a study of cytomegalovirus exposure and HLA in healthy donors. Study background: Researchers found that roughly 80% of just under 400 genotyped donors fell within the Caucasian-associated ancestry cluster.

Findings and limits, study-wide: In a later analysis, a missense DCLRE1C variant was linked to TCR beta V- and J-gene trimming.

The CDR3 has 16 amino acids. V gave up 1 base and J gave up 4 bases; unmatched junction bases: 6. CDR1 is SGHRS and CDR2 is YFSETQ in the germline V gene. It was with 60 Vbeta and 13 Jbeta primers that the PCR ran. Some clones are missing from TCRdb's copy, which holds only in-frame ones; the method was immunoSEQ multiplex PCR. The sample shows 43,000 or so clones, 70% to 85% of them seen only once. On this clone: Its matching antigen is unknown.

The sequence came from a man under 40 in good health and CMV-seronegative. The source material was PBMCs. V is TRBV5-1 and J is TRBJ2-7, with 12 bases aligning to TRBD1. CDR3 protein: CASSLSWDRGLYEQYF. The CDR3 DNA reads TGCGCCAGCAGCTTGAGTTGGGACAGGGGGCTATACGAGCAGTACTTC.